This TCR beta chain was profiled in a study of synovial regulatory T cells in juvenile arthritis. Study information: One patient received methotrexate plus infliximab; one lacked treatment information.

Libraries were prepared by immunoSEQ multiplex PCR; TCRdb keeps only in-frame clonotypes and omits some of them. This table holds about 10,000 clones. The approximately 11 donors had active juvenile idiopathic arthritis, with 3 polyarticular and 8 oligoarticular cases. Patients were aged median approximately 12 years with disease lasting median approximately 7 years. Germline V gene lookup returns CDR1 SGHNT and CDR2 YENEEA. This CDR3 region has 8 residues. The nucleotide record is missing. The sequence derives from a donor aged 2-30 years with juvenile idiopathic arthritis. The chain uses TRBV11-3 and TRBJ1-4. The sample comprised Treg cells from blood. Subset: remaining (HLA-DR-negative) circulating blood Treg cells. CDR3 protein: CASSFRDF.